This paragraph covers one T cell receptor beta chain sequence. The antigen is undetermined. These data originate in a study of cytomegalovirus exposure and HLA in healthy donors. Study conclusions and caveats: TCR beta chain V- and J-gene trimming was linked, in a later analysis, to a missense variant in DCLRE1C. Accurate prediction of most subjects' HLA-A and HLA-B alleles from TCR beta sequences was reported. A later analysis showed that HLA-associated TCR beta chains had undergone more clonal expansion than equally common others.

It was with 60 Vbeta and 13 Jbeta primers that the PCR ran. How the authors handled the data: There were about 80 million unique TCR beta chains by a later count, and approximately 12 million of them were shared. Measured with immunoSEQ multiplex PCR; TCRdb has only the in-frame clones, and not every one. Clone size and the V and J calls come from that table; the DNA yielded D and trimming. In the table there are about 130,000 clones, more than 80% of which are singletons. V lost 6 bases, J lost 8 bases, and 10 bases lay in between. This CDR3 spans 11 amino acids. Germline values: CDR1 MDHEN, CDR2 SYDVKM.

The material sequenced was PBMCs. The genes are TRBV28 and TRBJ1-1, with D uncertain. This clonotype originated in a woman in her twenties or thirties in good health and CMV-seropositive. DNA for the CDR3: TGTGCCAGCAGCTGGGGAGGGGAAGCTTTCTTT. This gives the protein CASSWGGEAFF.